The source of this TCR beta chain is a study of blood T cell repertoires in COVID-19. On the study more broadly: Sites across the United States, Italy and Spain contributed samples from acute and convalescent COVID-19.

Clones were read by immunoSEQ multiplex PCR, and TCRdb kept only the in-frame ones, dropping some. The table shows 120,000 to 150,000 clones, with around 83% occurring only once. The source is a human donor with acute or convalescent COVID-19. The donor label of this sample is uncertain. Specimen: peripheral blood.

In DNA form, the CDR3 reads TGCGCCAGCAGCCCCTTACTAGCGGCGGGCACAGATACGCAGTATTTT. Protein sequence: CASSPLLAAGTDTQYF. The V call is TRBV5-1, the J call TRBJ2-3; the match to TRBD2 covers 8 bases. CDR1 is SGHRS and CDR2 is YFSETQ in the germline V gene. Trimming took 4 bases from V and 1 from J; bases not matched to a gene: 8. CDR3 length: 16 amino acids. The whole variable domain, remainder taken from reference TRBV5-1 and TRBJ2-3, is KAGVTQTPRYLIKTRGQQVTLSCSPISGHRSVSWYQQTPGQGLQFLFEYFSETQRNKGNFPGRFSGRQFSNSRSEMNVSTLELGDSALYLCASSPLLAAGTDTQYFGPGTRLTVL.